This TCR beta chain was captured by sequencing in a study of cytomegalovirus exposure and HLA in healthy donors. Findings of the study overall: A missense variant in DCLRE1C was later tied to TCR beta V- and J-gene trimming.

Regarding this clone: Its antigen is unidentified.

The PCR ran on 60 Vbeta and 13 Jbeta primers. Profiled with immunoSEQ multiplex PCR; TCRdb holds only in-frame clones, not every one. The sample consists of about 95,000 clones, about 70% of them appearing once. The CDR3 has 14 residues. Germline assignment: CDR1 MNHNS and CDR2 SASEGT. The J segment lost 5 bases and the V segment lost 3 bases, leaving 6 bases of the junction unmatched. This chain joins TRBV6-1 and TRBJ2-7; 8 nucleotides agree with TRBD2. The sample was PBMCs. The clonotype was recovered from a man between 60 and 75 years old in good health and CMV-seronegative. The CDR3 DNA reads as TGTGCCAGCAGTGACCTCCGGGGGGGGGACGAGCAGTACTTC. Its translation is CASSDLRGGDEQYF.